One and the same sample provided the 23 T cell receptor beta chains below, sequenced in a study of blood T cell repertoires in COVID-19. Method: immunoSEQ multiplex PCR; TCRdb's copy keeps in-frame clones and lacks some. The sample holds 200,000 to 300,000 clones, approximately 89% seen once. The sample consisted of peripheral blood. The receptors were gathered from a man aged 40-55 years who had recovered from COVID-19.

The CDR3 DNA is TGTGCCAGCGGAGGGACAGGGGGCTATGGCTACACCTTC. Amino acid sequence: CASGGTGGYGYTF. The genes are TRBV7-6 and TRBJ1-2; 11 bases are shared with TRBD1. This CDR3 is 13 amino acids long. Germline V lookup: CDR1 SGHVS, CDR2 FNYEAQ. The V gene end was trimmed by 8 bases and the J gene end by 4 bases; junction bases not matched to a gene: 3.

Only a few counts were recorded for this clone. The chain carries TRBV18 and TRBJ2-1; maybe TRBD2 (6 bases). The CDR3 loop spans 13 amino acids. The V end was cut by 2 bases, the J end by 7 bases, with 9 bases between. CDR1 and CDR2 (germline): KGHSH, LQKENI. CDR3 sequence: CASSPRSGNEQFF. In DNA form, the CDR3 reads TGTGCCAGCTCACCAAGGAGCGGGAATGAGCAGTTCTTC.

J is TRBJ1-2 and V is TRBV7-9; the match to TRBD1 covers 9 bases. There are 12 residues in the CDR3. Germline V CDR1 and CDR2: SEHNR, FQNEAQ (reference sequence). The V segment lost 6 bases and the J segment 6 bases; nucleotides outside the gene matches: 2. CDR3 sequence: CASRQGADGYTF. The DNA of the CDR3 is TGTGCCAGCAGACAGGGGGCGGATGGCTACACCTTC.

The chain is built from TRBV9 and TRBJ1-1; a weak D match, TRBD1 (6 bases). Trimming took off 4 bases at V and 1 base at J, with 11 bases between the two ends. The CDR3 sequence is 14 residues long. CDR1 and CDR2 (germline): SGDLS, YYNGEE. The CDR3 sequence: CASSPRTENTEAFF. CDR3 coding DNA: TGTGCCAGCAGCCCCCGGACAGAGAACACTGAAGCTTTCTTT. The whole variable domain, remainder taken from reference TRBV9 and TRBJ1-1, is DSGVTQTPKHLITATGQRVTLRCSPRSGDLSVYWYQQSLDQGLQFLIQYYNGEERAKGNILERFSAQQFPDLHSELNLSSLELGDSALYFCASSPRTENTEAFFGQGTRLTVV.

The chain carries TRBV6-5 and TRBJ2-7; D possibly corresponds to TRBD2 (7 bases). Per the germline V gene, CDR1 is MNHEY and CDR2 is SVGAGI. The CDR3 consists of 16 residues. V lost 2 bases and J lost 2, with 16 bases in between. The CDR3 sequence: CASSYRGAWSAYEQYF. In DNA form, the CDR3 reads TGTGCCAGCAGTTACCGGGGGGCGTGGAGTGCCTACGAGCAGTACTTC.

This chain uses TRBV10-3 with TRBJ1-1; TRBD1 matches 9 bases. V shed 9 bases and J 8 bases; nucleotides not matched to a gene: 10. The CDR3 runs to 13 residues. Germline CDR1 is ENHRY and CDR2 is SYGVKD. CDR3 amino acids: CAIGWTGENEAFF. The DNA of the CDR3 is TGTGCCATAGGGTGGACAGGGGAAAACGAAGCTTTCTTT.

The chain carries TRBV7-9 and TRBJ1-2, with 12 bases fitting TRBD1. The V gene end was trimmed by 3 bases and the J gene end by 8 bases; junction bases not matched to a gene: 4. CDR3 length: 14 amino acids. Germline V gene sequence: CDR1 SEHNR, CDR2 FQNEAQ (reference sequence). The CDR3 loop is CASSFGDRGRGYTF. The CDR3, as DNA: TGTGCCAGCAGCTTTGGGGACAGGGGGCGAGGCTACACCTTC.

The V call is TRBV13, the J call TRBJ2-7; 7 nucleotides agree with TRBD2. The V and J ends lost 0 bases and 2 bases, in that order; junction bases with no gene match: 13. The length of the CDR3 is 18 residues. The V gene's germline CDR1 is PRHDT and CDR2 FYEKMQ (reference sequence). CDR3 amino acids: CASSLGRLGGGGAYEQYF. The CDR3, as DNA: TGTGCCAGCAGCTTAGGGCGTCTAGGAGGCGGGGGTGCCTACGAGCAGTACTTC.

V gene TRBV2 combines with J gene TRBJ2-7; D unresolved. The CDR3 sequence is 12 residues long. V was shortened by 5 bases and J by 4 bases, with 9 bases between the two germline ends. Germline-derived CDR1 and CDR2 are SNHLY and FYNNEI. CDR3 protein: CASSSDIYEQYF. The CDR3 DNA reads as TGTGCCAGCAGTTCTGACATTTACGAGCAGTACTTC.

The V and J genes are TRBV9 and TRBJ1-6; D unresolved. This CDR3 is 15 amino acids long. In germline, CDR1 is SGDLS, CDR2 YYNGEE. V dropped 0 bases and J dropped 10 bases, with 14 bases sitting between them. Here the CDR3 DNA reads TGTGCCAGCAGCGTAGGGGAGGGTCGGTGGTCACCCCTCCACTTT. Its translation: CASSVGEGRWSPLHF.

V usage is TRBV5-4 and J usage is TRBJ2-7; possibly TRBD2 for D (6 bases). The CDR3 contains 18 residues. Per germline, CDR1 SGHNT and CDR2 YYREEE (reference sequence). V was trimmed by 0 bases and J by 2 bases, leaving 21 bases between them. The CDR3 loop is CASSLGRTRGTLPYEQYF. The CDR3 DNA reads TGTGCCAGCAGCTTGGGCAGGACTCGCGGGACCCTCCCCTACGAGCAGTACTTC. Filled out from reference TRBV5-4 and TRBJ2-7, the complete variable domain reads ETGVTQSPTHLIKTRGQQVTLRCSSQSGHNTVSWYQQALGQGPQFIFQYYREEENGRGNFPPRFSGLQFPNYSSELNVNALELDDSALYLCASSLGRTRGTLPYEQYFGPGTRLTVT.

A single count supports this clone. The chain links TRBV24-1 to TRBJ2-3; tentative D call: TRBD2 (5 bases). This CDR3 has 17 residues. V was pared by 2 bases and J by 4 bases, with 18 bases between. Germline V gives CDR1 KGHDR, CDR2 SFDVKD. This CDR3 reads CATSDSRLLGRSDTQYF. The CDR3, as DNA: TGTGCCACCAGTGATTCACGATTATTGGGGAGATCAGATACGCAGTATTTT.

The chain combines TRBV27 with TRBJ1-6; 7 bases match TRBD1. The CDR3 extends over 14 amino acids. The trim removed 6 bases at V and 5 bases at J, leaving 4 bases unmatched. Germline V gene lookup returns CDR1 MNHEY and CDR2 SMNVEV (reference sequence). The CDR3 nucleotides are TGTGCCAGCAGGATACAGGGGAATAATTCACCCCTCCACTTT. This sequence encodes CASRIQGNNSPLHF.

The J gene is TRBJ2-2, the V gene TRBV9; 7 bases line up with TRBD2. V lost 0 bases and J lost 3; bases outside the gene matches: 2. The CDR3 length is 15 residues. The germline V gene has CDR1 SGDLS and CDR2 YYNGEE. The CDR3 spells CASSVAGGDTGELFF. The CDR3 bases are TGTGCCAGCAGCGTAGCGGGGGGAGACACCGGGGAGCTGTTTTTT.

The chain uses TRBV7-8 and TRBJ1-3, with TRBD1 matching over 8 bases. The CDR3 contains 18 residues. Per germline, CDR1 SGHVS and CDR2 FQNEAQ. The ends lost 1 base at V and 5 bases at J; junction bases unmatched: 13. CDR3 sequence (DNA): TGTGCCAGCAGCTTAGTCGGACGGACAGGGACGGGGAGAAACACCATATATTTT. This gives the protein CASSLVGRTGTGRNTIYF.

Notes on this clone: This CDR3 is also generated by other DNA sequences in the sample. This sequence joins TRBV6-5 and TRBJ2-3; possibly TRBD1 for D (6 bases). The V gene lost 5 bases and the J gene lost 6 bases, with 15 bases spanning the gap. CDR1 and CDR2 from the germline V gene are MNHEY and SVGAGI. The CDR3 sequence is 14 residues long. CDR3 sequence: CASSPGTPRDTQYF. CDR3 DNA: TGTGCCAGCAGTCCCGGGACACCTCGGGATACGCAGTATTTT.

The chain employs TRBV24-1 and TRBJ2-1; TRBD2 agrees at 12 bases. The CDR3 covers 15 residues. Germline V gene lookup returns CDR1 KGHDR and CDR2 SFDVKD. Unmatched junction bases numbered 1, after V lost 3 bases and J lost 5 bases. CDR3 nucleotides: TGTGCCACCAGTGATCGACTAGCGGGAGACAATGAGCAGTTCTTC. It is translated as CATSDRLAGDNEQFF.

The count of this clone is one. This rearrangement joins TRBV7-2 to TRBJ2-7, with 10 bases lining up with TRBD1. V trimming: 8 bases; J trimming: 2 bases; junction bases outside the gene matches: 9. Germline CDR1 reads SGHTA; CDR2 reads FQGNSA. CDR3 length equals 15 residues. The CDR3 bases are TGTGCCAGCGGGGGACAGGGGAGGAAAACCTACGAGCAGTACTTC. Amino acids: CASGGQGRKTYEQYF.

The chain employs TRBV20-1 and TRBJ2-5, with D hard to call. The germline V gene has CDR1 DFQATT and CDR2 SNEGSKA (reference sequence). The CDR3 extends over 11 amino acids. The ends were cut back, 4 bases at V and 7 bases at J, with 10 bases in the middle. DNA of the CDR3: TGCAGTGCTATGACGCCAGGGACCCAGTACTTC. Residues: CSAMTPGTQYF.

The DNA for the CDR3 is TGTGCCAGCAGCTTAGCCCGAACCTCCGGGGAGCTGTTTTTT. Translated, it gives CASSLARTSGELFF. The chain couples TRBV5-4 to TRBJ2-2; no firm D call. V lost 2 bases to trimming and J lost 6 bases, with 11 bases between them. CDR1 and CDR2 from the germline V gene are SGHNT and YYREEE (reference sequence). This CDR3 is built from 14 residues. Filled out from reference TRBV5-4 and TRBJ2-2, the complete variable domain reads ETGVTQSPTHLIKTRGQQVTLRCSSQSGHNTVSWYQQALGQGPQFIFQYYREEENGRGNFPPRFSGLQFPNYSSELNVNALELDDSALYLCASSLARTSGELFFGEGSRLTVL.

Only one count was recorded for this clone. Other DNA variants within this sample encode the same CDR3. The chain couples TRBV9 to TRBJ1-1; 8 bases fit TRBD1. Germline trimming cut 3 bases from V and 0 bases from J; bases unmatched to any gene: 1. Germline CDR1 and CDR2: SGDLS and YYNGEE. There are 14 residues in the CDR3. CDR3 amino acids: CASSAGGLNTEAFF. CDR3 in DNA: TGTGCCAGCAGCGCAGGGGGCCTGAACACTGAAGCTTTCTTT.

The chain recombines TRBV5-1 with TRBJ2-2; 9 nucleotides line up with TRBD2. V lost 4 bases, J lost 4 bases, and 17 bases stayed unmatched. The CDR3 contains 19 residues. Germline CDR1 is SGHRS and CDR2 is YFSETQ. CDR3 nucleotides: TGCGCCAGCAGCAGGTTAGCGGGGGCGACTTCAATCGGCACCGGGGAGCTGTTTTTT. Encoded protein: CASSRLAGATSIGTGELFF.

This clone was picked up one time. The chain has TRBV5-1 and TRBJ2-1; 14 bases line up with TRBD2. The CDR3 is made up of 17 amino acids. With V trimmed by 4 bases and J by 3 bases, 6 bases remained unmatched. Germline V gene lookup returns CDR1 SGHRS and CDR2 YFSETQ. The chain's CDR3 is CASSPTSGGAVYNEQFF. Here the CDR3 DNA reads TGCGCCAGCAGCCCGACTAGCGGGGGGGCCGTCTACAATGAGCAGTTCTTC.